The rows below give T cell receptor beta chains drawn from one sample of a study of T cell repertoires in cytomegalovirus infection. TCRdb reprocessed the reads with MiXCR, giving one entry per CDR3 protein. The repertoire holds 250,000 or so distinct CDR3 sequences, with about 17% as singletons. Sample: CD8+ T cells from PBMCs. The source of these receptors is a human donor in good health (CMV status not recorded). Some clones in this sample may be carry-over from other donors' samples. Each CDR3 is given with its conserved first and last residue. The D gene is left open where the match is weak. Size values are once, few and many counts, or a class for expanded clones, and some rows have none.

d_call,j_call,v_call,clone_size,cdr3_nt,cdr3_aa
NA,TRBJ2-7,TRBV20-1,few,TGCAGTGCTAGAGATCTTAGGAGCAGTTCCTACGAGCAGTACTTC,CSARDLRSSSYEQYF
TRBD1,TRBJ1-5,TRBV6-2/TRBV6-3,many,TGTGCCAGCAGTTCCCAGGGACAGCAAAATCAGCCCCAGCATTTT,CASSSQGQQNQPQHF
NA,TRBJ2-7,TRBV5-5,NA,TGTGCCAGCAGCTTGACAGGTTTAACCTACGAGCAGTACTTC,CASSLTGLTYEQYF
NA,TRBJ2-7,TRBV20-1,NA,TGCAGTGTTCTGCTTGCGGGGTCCGGAAACTACGAGCAGTACTTC,CSVLLAGSGNYEQYF
TRBD1,TRBJ2-7,TRBV29-1,NA,TGCAGCGTTGAACTGGCCCGGACAGGGGACGAGCAGTACTTC,CSVELARTGDEQYF
NA,TRBJ2-7,TRBV28,many,TGTGCCAGCAGTTTACCCGGGACGGACTACGAGCAGTACTTC,CASSLPGTDYEQYF
NA,TRBJ1-1,TRBV7-9,many,TGTGCCAGCAGCCTGACTCTAGGACAGGCTTTCTTT,CASSLTLGQAFF
TRBD1,TRBJ2-1,TRBV9,once,TGTGCCAGCAGCGCCGGGACAGAACATTACAATGAGCAGTTCTTC,CASSAGTEHYNEQFF
NA,TRBJ2-1,TRBV29-1,NA,TGCAGCGTTGGTTCCGGGTGGGAGCAGTTCTTC,CSVGSGWEQFF
TRBD1,TRBJ2-7,TRBV6-5,many,TGTGCCAGCACGCTGACACAGGGGGCGGCCGAGCAGTACTTC,CASTLTQGAAEQYF
NA,TRBJ1-5,TRBV19,NA,TGTGCCAGTAGTATCATGCCAGACAATCAGCCCCAGCATTTT,CASSIMPDNQPQHF
TRBD2,TRBJ2-1,TRBV20-1,NA,TGCAGTGCTAGAGGCTGGGGACTAGCGGGGTACAATGAGCAGTTCTTC,CSARGWGLAGYNEQFF
TRBD2,TRBJ2-3,TRBV5-1,many,TGCGCCAGCAGCTCCACAACAGGACTAGCGACTAGCACAGATACGCAGTATTTT,CASSSTTGLATSTDTQYF
NA,TRBJ2-1,TRBV10-3,NA,TGTGCCATCAGAAGGACAGAGGGGATATTAGATGGGTTCTTC,CAIRRTEGILDGFF
TRBD1,TRBJ2-7,TRBV7-2,many,TGTGCCAGCAGCTTAGAGGACAGGGAATCGGTAGCCTACGAGCAGTACTTC,CASSLEDRESVAYEQYF
NA,TRBJ1-2,TRBV7-9,NA,TGTGCCAGCAGCTACGGTGGCAGGGAAGATGGCTACACCTTC,CASSYGGREDGYTF
TRBD2,TRBJ2-1,TRBV6-2/TRBV6-3,many,TGTGCCAGCAGGTCGGATAGCGGGGCGGTAAATGAGCAGTTCTTC,CASRSDSGAVNEQFF
TRBD1,TRBJ2-7,TRBV6-6,NA,TGTGCCACCCTGAGTCCCGGGACAGAGCAACAGTACTTC,CATLSPGTEQQYF
NA,TRBJ1-2,TRBV6-1,many,TGTGCCAGCAGTACTGATGGGGCGCCTGTTCACTATGGCTACACCTTC,CASSTDGAPVHYGYTF
TRBD1,TRBJ1-5,TRBV6-2/TRBV6-3,many,TGTGCCAGCAGTTACTCCGGGACAGGTATTTATAGCAATCAGCCCCAGCATTTT,CASSYSGTGIYSNQPQHF
TRBD1,TRBJ1-1,TRBV6-2/TRBV6-3,many,TGTGCCAGCAGTACACAGGGGTACACTGAAGCTTTCTTT,CASSTQGYTEAFF
NA,TRBJ2-3,TRBV9,many,TGTGCCAGCAGCGTAGCGGGGACTAGCACAGATACGCAGTATTTT,CASSVAGTSTDTQYF
NA,TRBJ1-1,TRBV4-2,many,TGTGCCAGCAGCCAAGGAAGCGGAGGCCCCACTGAAGCTTTCTTT,CASSQGSGGPTEAFF
NA,TRBJ1-2,TRBV20-1,NA,TGCAGTGCTAGATCGGGACAAATAGGGACGGTTTACTATGGCTACACCTTC,CSARSGQIGTVYYGYTF
NA,TRBJ2-5,TRBV13,NA,TGTGCCAGCAGCTATGGGGTACCCACGGACCAGTACTTC,CASSYGVPTDQYF
TRBD1,TRBJ1-4,TRBV14,NA,TGTGCCAGCAGCGACGCCGGGACAGGGGTTGAAAAACTGTTTTTT,CASSDAGTGVEKLFF
TRBD2,TRBJ2-7,TRBV29-1,NA,TGCAGCGTGACTAGCGGGGCAACCTACGAGCAGTACTTC,CSVTSGATYEQYF
TRBD1,TRBJ1-2,TRBV7-9,many,TGTGCCAGCAGCCTAGGGACAGTAGAAGGCTACACCTTC,CASSLGTVEGYTF
TRBD2,TRBJ2-1,TRBV7-1,NA,TGTGCCAGCAGCCTGGGGTACGGGAGGTTGCATGAGCAGTTCTTC,CASSLGYGRLHEQFF
TRBD2,TRBJ2-7,TRBV11-2,many,TGTGCCAGCAGCTTAGGACTAGCAGGCTACGAGCAGTACTTC,CASSLGLAGYEQYF
NA,TRBJ2-3,TRBV6-5,NA,TGTGCCAGCAGTTACTCGTGGGGAGGCACAGATACGCAGTATTTT,CASSYSWGGTDTQYF
NA,TRBJ1-6,TRBV7-6,NA,TGTGCCAGCAGCTTAGCGTTTAGTCCGGCAGGCGAATATAATTCACCCCTCCACTTT,CASSLAFSPAGEYNSPLHF
NA,TRBJ2-7,TRBV19,NA,TGTGCCAGTAGGATTGAAAGCAACGAGCAGTACTTC,CASRIESNEQYF
TRBD1,TRBJ1-6,TRBV28,NA,TGTGCCAGCAGTTTGGTAGGGGGCGGTTCACCCCTCCACTTT,CASSLVGGGSPLHF
NA,TRBJ1-2,TRBV2,NA,TGTGCCAGCAGTGAATCCCCCTATGGCTACACCTTC,CASSESPYGYTF
TRBD1,TRBJ1-4,TRBV4-3,NA,TGCGCCAGCAGCCGAGAGACAGGGTTTCGCGAAAAACTGTTTTTT,CASSRETGFREKLFF
NA,TRBJ1-1,TRBV29-1,many,TGCAGCGTTGAAGAAGTGGGGGGCTCGGCAGGCGATGAAGCTTTCTTT,CSVEEVGGSAGDEAFF
NA,TRBJ1-6,TRBV6-2/TRBV6-3,NA,TGTGCCAGCAGTTACGACGGAACCCCTCAGGCACCCCTCCACTTT,CASSYDGTPQAPLHF
NA,TRBJ2-2,TRBV29-1,NA,TGCAGCGTTGAAGAACAGAACAACGCATTGGAAACCGGGGAGCTGTTTTTT,CSVEEQNNALETGELFF
NA,TRBJ1-2,TRBV4-3,few,TGCGCCAGCAGAAAACGGGACGGAAGTAACTATGGCTACACCTTC,CASRKRDGSNYGYTF
NA,TRBJ2-7,TRBV9,NA,TGTGCCAGCAGCGTAATGGACGGGGCCTACGAGCAGTACTTC,CASSVMDGAYEQYF